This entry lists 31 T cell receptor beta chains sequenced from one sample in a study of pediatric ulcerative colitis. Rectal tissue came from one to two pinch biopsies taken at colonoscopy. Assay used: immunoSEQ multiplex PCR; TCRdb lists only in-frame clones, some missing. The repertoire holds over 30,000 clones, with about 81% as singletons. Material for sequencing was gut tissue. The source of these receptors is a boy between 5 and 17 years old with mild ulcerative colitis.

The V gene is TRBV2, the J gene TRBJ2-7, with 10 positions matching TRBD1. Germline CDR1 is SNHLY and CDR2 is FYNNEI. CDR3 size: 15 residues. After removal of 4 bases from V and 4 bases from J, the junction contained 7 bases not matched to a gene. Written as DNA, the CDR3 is TGTGCCAGCAGTGCCCCGGGACAGGGGTTATACGAGCAGTACTTC. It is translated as CASSAPGQGLYEQYF. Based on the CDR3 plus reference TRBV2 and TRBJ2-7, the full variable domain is EPEVTQTPSHQVTQMGQEVILRCVPISNHLYFYWYRQILGQKVEFLVSFYNNEISEKSEIFDDQFSVERPDGSNFTLKIRSTKLEDSAMYFCASSAPGQGLYEQYFGPGTRLTVT.

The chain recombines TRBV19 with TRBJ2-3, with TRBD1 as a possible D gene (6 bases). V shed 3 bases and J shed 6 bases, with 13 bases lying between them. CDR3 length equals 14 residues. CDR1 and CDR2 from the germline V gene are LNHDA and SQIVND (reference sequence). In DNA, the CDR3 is TGTGCCAGTAGTATTGGGACAAGGACCGATACGCAGTATTTT. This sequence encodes CASSIGTRTDTQYF.

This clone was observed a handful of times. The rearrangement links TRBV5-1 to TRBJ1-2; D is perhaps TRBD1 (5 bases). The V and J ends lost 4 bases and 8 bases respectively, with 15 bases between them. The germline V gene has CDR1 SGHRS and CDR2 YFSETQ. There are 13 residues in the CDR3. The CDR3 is CASSTGGHHGYTF. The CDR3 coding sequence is TGCGCCAGCAGCACCGGTGGACATCACGGCTACACCTTC.

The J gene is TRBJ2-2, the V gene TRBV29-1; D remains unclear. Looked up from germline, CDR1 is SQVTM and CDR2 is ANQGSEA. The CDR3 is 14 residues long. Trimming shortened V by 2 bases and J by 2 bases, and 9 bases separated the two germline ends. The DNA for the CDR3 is TGCAGCGTTGAACTGAACTTTAACACCGGGGAGCTGTTTTTT. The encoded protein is CSVELNFNTGELFF.

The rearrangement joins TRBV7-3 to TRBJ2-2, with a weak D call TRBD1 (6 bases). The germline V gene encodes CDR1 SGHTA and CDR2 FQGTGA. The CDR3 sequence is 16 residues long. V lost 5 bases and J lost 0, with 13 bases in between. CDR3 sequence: CASSQTWDTNTGELFF. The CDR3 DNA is TGTGCCAGCAGCCAAACATGGGACACGAACACCGGGGAGCTGTTTTTT.

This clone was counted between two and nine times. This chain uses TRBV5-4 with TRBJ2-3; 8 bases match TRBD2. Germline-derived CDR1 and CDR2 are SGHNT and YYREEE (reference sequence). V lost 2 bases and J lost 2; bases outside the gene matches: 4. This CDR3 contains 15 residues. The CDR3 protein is CASSFSGGYTDTQYF. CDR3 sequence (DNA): TGTGCCAGCAGCTTCAGCGGGGGTTACACAGATACGCAGTATTTT.

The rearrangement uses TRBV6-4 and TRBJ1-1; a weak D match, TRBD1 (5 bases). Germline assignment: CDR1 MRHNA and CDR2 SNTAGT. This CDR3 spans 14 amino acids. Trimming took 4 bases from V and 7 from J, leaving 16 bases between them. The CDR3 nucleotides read TGTGCCAGCAGTGGCCTCGCAGGGTCGGGTGAAGCTTTCTTT. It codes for CASSGLAGSGEAFF.

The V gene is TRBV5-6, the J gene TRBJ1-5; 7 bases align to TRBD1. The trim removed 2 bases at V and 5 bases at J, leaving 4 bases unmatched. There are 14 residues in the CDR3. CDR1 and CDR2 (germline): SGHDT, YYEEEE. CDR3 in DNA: TGTGCCAGCAGCTTTGGACAGGTTGATCAGCCCCAGCATTTT. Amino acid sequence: CASSFGQVDQPQHF.

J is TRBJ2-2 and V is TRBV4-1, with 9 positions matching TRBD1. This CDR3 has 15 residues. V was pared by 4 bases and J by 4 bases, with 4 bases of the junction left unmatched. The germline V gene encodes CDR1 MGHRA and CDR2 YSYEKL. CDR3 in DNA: TGCGCCAGCAGCCCCGGGACAGGGCGCACCGGGGAGCTGTTTTTT. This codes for CASSPGTGRTGELFF.

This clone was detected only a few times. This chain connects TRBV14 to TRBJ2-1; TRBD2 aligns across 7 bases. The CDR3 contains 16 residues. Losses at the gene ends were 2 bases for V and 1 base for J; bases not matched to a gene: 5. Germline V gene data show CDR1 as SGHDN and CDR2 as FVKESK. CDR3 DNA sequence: TGTGCCAGCAGCCAACTCCTAGCGGCTTCCTACAATGAGCAGTTCTTC. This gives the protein CASSQLLAASYNEQFF.

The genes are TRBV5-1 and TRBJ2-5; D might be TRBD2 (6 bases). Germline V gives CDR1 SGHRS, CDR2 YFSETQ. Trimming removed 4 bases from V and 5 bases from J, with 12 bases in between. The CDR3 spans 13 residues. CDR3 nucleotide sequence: TGCGCCAGCAGCATCACGGGGGATGAGACCCAGTACTTC. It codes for CASSITGDETQYF.

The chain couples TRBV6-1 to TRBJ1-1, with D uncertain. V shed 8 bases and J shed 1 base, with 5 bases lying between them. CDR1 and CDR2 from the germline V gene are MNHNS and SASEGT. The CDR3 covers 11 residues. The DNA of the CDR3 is TGTGCCAGCGGAGAGAACACTGAAGCTTTCTTT. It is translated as CASGENTEAFF.

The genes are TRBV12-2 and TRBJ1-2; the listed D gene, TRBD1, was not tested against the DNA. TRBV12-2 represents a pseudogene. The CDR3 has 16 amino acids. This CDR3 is CASRNPLGQFTCGYTF. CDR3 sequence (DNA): TGTGCAAGTCGAAACCCTCTGGGACAGTTTACCTGTGGCTACACCTTC.

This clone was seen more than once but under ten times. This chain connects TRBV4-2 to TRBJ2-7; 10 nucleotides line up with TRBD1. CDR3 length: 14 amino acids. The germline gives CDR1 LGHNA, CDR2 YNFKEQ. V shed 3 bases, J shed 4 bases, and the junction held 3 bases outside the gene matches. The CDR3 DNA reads TGTGCCAGCAGCCATGGGGACAGGGGATACGAGCAGTACTTC. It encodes CASSHGDRGYEQYF.

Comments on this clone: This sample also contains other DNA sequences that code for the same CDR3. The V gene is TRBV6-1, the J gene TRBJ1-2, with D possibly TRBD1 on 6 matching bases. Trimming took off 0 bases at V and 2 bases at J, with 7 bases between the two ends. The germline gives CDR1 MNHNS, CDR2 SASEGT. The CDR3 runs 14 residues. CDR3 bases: TGTGCCAGCAGTGAAGCCGGGACAAACTATGGCTACACCTTC. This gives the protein CASSEAGTNYGYTF.

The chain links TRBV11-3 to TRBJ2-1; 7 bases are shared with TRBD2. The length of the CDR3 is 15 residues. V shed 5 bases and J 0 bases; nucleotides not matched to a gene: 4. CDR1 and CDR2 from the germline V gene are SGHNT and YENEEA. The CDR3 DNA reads TGTGCCAGCAGCCCGCGGGGGAGCTCCTACAATGAGCAGTTCTTC. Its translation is CASSPRGSSYNEQFF.

DNA for the CDR3: TGTGCCATCAGTGAGGACAGGGGTAGAACTGAAGCTTTCTTT. Its translation is CAISEDRGRTEAFF. The V call is TRBV10-3, the J call TRBJ1-1; 8 bases are shared with TRBD1. This CDR3 has 14 residues. The V and J ends lost 2 bases and 5 bases, in that order; junction bases with no gene match: 4. In germline, CDR1 is ENHRY, CDR2 SYGVKD.

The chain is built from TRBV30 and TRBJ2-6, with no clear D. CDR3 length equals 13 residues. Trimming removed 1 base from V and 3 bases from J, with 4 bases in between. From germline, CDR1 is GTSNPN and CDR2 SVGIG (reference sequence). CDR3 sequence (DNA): TGTGCCTGGAGTGAAGGTGGGGCCAACGTCCTGACTTTC. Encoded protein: CAWSEGGANVLTF.

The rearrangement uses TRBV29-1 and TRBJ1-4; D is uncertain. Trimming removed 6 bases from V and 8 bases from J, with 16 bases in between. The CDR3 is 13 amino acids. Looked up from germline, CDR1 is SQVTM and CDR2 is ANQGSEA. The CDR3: CSVLIGGSEKLFF. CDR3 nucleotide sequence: TGCAGCGTCCTGATTGGTGGGTCGGAAAAACTGTTTTTT.

The CDR3 here is CASSGRRGRQETQYF. For the CDR3, the DNA is TGTGCCAGCAGCGGGCGACGAGGGAGACAAGAGACCCAGTACTTC. The rearrangement uses TRBV9 and TRBJ2-5, with D perhaps matching TRBD2 (5 bases). The CDR3 sequence is 15 residues long. CDR1 and CDR2 (germline): SGDLS, YYNGEE. V lost 3 bases and J lost 2, with 14 bases in between. Drawing the rest from reference TRBV9 and TRBJ2-5, the complete variable domain is DSGVTQTPKHLITATGQRVTLRCSPRSGDLSVYWYQQSLDQGLQFLIQYYNGEERAKGNILERFSAQQFPDLHSELNLSSLELGDSALYFCASSGRRGRQETQYFGPGTRLLVL.

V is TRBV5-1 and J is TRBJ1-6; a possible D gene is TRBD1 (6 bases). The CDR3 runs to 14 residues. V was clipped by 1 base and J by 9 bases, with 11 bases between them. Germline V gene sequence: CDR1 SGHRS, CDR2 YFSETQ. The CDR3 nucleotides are TGCGCCAGCAGCTTGCAGGGGTCGGGTTCACCCCTCCACTTT. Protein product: CASSLQGSGSPLHF.

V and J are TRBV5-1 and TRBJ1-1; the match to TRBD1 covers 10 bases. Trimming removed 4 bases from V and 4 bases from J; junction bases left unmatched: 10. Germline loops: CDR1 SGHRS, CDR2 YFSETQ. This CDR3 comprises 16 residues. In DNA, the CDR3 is TGCGCCAGCAGCGGACGGGACAGGGGATATGGCACTGAAGCTTTCTTT. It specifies CASSGRDRGYGTEAFF. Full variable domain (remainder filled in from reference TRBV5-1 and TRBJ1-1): KAGVTQTPRYLIKTRGQQVTLSCSPISGHRSVSWYQQTPGQGLQFLFEYFSETQRNKGNFPGRFSGRQFSNSRSEMNVSTLELGDSALYLCASSGRDRGYGTEAFFGQGTRLTVV.

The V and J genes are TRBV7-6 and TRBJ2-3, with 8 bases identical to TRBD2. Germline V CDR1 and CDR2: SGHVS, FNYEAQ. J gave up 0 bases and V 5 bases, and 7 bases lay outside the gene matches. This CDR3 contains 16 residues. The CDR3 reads CASSLSGESSTDTQYF. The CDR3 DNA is TGTGCCAGCAGCCTTAGCGGGGAGTCTAGCACAGATACGCAGTATTTT.

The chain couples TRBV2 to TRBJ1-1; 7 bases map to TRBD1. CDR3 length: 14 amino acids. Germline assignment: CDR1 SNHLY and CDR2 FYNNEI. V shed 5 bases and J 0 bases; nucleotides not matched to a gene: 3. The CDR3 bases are TGTGCCAGCAGTTTGGGACAGATGAACACTGAAGCTTTCTTT. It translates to CASSLGQMNTEAFF.

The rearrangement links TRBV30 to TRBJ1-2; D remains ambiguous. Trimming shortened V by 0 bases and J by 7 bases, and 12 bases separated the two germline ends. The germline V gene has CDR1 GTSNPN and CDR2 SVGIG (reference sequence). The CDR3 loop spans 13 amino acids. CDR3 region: CAWSVRGPLGYTF. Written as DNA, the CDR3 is TGTGCCTGGAGTGTACGAGGTCCACTTGGCTACACCTTC.

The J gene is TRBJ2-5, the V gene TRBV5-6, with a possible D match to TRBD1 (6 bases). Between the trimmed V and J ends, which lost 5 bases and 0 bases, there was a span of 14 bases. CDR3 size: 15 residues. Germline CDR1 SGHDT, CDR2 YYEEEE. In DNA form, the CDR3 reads TGTGCCAGCAGAATATGGGACACTAACCAAGAGACCCAGTACTTC. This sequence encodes CASRIWDTNQETQYF.

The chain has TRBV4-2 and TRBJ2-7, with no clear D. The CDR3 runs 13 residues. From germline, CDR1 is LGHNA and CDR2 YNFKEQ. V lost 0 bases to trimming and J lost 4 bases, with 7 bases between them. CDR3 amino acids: CASSQDRGYEQYF. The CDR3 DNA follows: TGTGCCAGCAGCCAAGATCGAGGTTACGAGCAGTACTTC.

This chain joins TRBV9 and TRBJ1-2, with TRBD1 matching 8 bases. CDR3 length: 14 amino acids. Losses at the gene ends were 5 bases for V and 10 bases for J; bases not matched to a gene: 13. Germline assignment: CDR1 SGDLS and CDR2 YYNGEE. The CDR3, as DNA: TGTGCCAGCAGAGGGGTCGGGACAGGCTTAGACTACACCTTC. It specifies CASRGVGTGLDYTF.

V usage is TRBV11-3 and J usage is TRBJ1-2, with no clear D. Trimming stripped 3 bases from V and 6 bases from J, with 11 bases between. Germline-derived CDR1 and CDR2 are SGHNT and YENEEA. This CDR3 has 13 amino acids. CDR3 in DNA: TGTGCCAGCAGCTTCCCGAACATGGATGGCTACACCTTC. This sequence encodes CASSFPNMDGYTF.

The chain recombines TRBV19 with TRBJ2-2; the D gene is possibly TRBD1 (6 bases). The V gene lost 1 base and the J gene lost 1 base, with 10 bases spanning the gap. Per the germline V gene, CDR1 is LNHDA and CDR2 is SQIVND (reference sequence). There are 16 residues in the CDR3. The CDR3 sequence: CASSIAPRGNTGELFF. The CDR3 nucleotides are TGTGCCAGTAGTATAGCGCCCAGGGGGAACACCGGGGAGCTGTTTTTT.

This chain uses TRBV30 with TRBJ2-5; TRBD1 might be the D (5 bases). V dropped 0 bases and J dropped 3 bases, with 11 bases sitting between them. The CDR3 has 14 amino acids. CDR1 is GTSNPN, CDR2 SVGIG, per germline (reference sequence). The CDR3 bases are TGTGCCTGGAGTGTGGGGCTAGTAGAAGAGACCCAGTACTTC. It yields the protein CAWSVGLVEETQYF.